Below are 21 T cell receptor beta chains sequenced from a single sample in a study of identifying expanded T cells in peripheral blood. Repertoires were generated with immunoSEQ multiplex PCR, while TCRdb's copy carries only in-frame clones and drops some. Counted here are about 47,000 clones, roughly 82% occurring once; the ten biggest clones make up 11% to 15%. Sequenced sample: blood. These receptors all stem from a person aged 18 to 70 in good health.

The J gene is TRBJ1-2, the V gene TRBV10-1, with TRBD1 identical over 8 bases. The CDR3 extends over 13 amino acids. Germline V CDR1 and CDR2: WNHNN, SYGVQD (reference sequence). Trimming removed 4 bases from V and 6 bases from J; junction bases left unmatched: 4. The CDR3 bases are TGCGCCAGCAGTGCTTCGACAGGGGATGGCTACACCTTC. This codes for CASSASTGDGYTF.

J is TRBJ1-1 and V is TRBV5-6; a possible D gene is TRBD1 (6 bases). The length of the CDR3 is 15 residues. V lost 4 bases, J lost 0 bases, and 13 bases lay in between. Germline CDR1 reads SGHDT; CDR2 reads YYEEEE. In DNA, the CDR3 is TGTGCCAGCAGCCCTCAAGACAGGCTGAACACTGAAGCTTTCTTT. Its protein is CASSPQDRLNTEAFF.

V is TRBV5-4 and J is TRBJ2-7; 9 bases align to TRBD2. With V trimmed by 0 bases and J by 5 bases, 9 bases remained unmatched. There are 16 residues in the CDR3. Germline CDR1 and CDR2: SGHNT and YYREEE (reference sequence). CDR3 region: CASSLAGGRARNEQYF. The CDR3 region has the DNA TGTGCCAGCAGCTTGGCGGGCGGGAGGGCCAGGAACGAGCAGTACTTC.

In regard to this clone: Mismatch with germline at one junction end may stem from a read error. The chain couples TRBV25-1 to TRBJ1-6; 10 bases are a match to TRBD1. The CDR3 length is 15 residues. Germline V gene lookup returns CDR1 MGHDK and CDR2 SYGVNS. CDR3 in DNA: TGTGCCAGCAAATCGACAGGGGGCTATGATTCACCCCTCCACTTT. This sequence encodes CASKSTGGYDSPLHF.

CDR3 in amino acids: CASSFTTDVYTNEQFF. Written as DNA, the CDR3 is TGCGCCAGCAGCTTTACGACGGATGTATATACAAATGAGCAGTTCTTC. V is TRBV5-1 and J is TRBJ2-1; D unresolved. V was pared by 2 bases and J by 7 bases, with 19 bases between. The CDR3 length is 16 residues. Germline CDR1 reads SGHRS; CDR2 reads YFSETQ.

For this clone: Other nucleotide sequences in the sample specify the same CDR3. The chain recombines TRBV6-1 with TRBJ1-2; D is undetermined. Germline V CDR1 and CDR2: MNHNS, SASEGT. The CDR3 totals 13 residues. V was shortened by 2 bases and J by 2 bases, with 6 bases between the two germline ends. The CDR3 region has the DNA TGTGCCAGCAGTGAAAGGCGCAACTATGGCTACACCTTC. Protein: CASSERRNYGYTF.

The J gene is TRBJ1-2, the V gene TRBV30, with no clear D. The V end lost 1 base, the J end lost 8 bases, and 11 bases lay between the germline ends. This CDR3 has 12 residues. Looked up from germline, CDR1 is GTSNPN and CDR2 is SVGIG (reference sequence). The CDR3 spells CAWSATGRGYTF. DNA of the CDR3: TGTGCCTGGAGTGCGACCGGTCGGGGCTACACCTTC.

The CDR3 DNA follows: TGTGCCAGCAGTCGTCCCCCAGCGGGAGACCCAGATACGCAGTATTTT. It is translated as CASSRPPAGDPDTQYF. The chain combines TRBV6-6 with TRBJ2-3; TRBD2 aligns across 8 bases. Germline lookup yields CDR1 MNHNY and CDR2 SVGAGI (reference sequence). V gave up 5 bases and J gave up 4 bases; unmatched junction bases: 11. There are 16 residues in the CDR3.

CDR3 region: CASSESGDTDTQYF. Here the CDR3 DNA reads TGTGCCAGCAGTGAGAGCGGGGACACAGATACGCAGTATTTT. This chain joins TRBV2 and TRBJ2-3; 7 nucleotides agree with TRBD2. In germline, CDR1 is SNHLY, CDR2 FYNNEI. V was clipped by 3 bases and J by 2 bases; unmatched bases: 2. The CDR3 is 14 amino acids.

This chain links TRBV5-1 with TRBJ2-3, with a weak D call TRBD2 (6 bases). Trimming left V 4 bases short and J 6 bases short, with 15 bases between. The CDR3 is made up of 14 amino acids. Germline lookup yields CDR1 SGHRS and CDR2 YFSETQ. This chain's CDR3 is CASSKGLLSDTQYF. The CDR3 DNA follows: TGCGCCAGCAGCAAGGGACTCCTGAGCGATACGCAGTATTTT.

The V gene is TRBV19, the J gene TRBJ2-4; 8 bases line up with TRBD2. This CDR3 is 14 amino acids long. In germline, CDR1 is LNHDA, CDR2 SQIVND (reference sequence). V lost 3 bases to trimming and J lost 7 bases; unmatched junction nucleotides: 5. The chain's CDR3 is CASSIRGLDNIQYF. The CDR3, as DNA: TGTGCCAGTAGTATTCGGGGACTAGACAACATTCAGTACTTC.

This chain connects TRBV28 to TRBJ2-7; D unresolved. In germline, CDR1 is MDHEN, CDR2 SYDVKM. This CDR3 contains 14 residues. Trimming stripped 1 base from V and 0 bases from J, with 7 bases between. The CDR3 region has the DNA TGTGCCAGCAGTTTATTGTCGCCCTCCTACGAGCAGTACTTC. It codes for CASSLLSPSYEQYF.

A single count supports this clone. This chain uses TRBV7-2 with TRBJ1-3; weak D call: TRBD1 (5 bases). CDR1 and CDR2 (germline): SGHTA, FQGNSA. The CDR3 length is 16 residues. Between the trimmed V and J ends, which lost 2 bases and 0 bases, there was a span of 11 bases. The CDR3 here is CASSLRAGSSGNTIYF. CDR3 DNA: TGTGCCAGCAGCTTAAGGGCAGGGAGCTCTGGAAACACCATATATTTT.

This clone turned up a few times. CDR3 DNA: TGTGCCAGCAGCTTGGAGGGGTATGGCTACACCTTC. Its translation is CASSLEGYGYTF. The rearrangement uses TRBV7-9 and TRBJ1-2, with a weak D call TRBD1 (5 bases). This CDR3 is built from 12 residues. Trimming shortened V by 3 bases and J by 5 bases, and 7 bases separated the two germline ends. Per the germline V gene, CDR1 is SEHNR and CDR2 is FQNEAQ (reference sequence).

The rearrangement joins TRBV28 to TRBJ1-1; possible D gene TRBD1, 6 bases. CDR1 is MDHEN and CDR2 is SYDVKM in the germline V gene. This CDR3 region has 11 residues. Trimming took off 3 bases at V and 11 bases at J, with 10 bases between the two ends. The CDR3 sequence is CASSFRGGAFF. The CDR3 nucleotides are TGTGCCAGCAGTTTTAGGGGGGGGGCTTTCTTT.

V usage is TRBV27 and J usage is TRBJ2-7, with D perhaps TRBD1 (6 bases). Trimming shortened V by 10 bases and J by 7 bases, and 23 bases separated the two germline ends. This CDR3 region has 14 residues. Germline V gene data show CDR1 as MNHEY and CDR2 as SMNVEV (reference sequence). In DNA, the CDR3 is TGTGCCACAACAGGGTCGCCCTTGGCTGGTGAGCAGTACTTC. This gives the protein CATTGSPLAGEQYF.

The V gene is TRBV4-1, the J gene TRBJ2-5, with a weak D call TRBD2 (5 bases). The germline CDR1 and CDR2 sequences are MGHRA and YSYEKL. CDR3 length equals 16 residues. V shed 0 bases and J shed 1 base, with 12 bases lying between them. Here the CDR3 reads CASSQESLGLQETQYF. The CDR3 DNA reads as TGCGCCAGCAGCCAAGAAAGTCTAGGACTCCAAGAGACCCAGTACTTC.

The V and J genes are TRBV6-5 and TRBJ1-5; maybe TRBD1 (5 bases). This CDR3 spans 14 amino acids. Germline V gene sequence: CDR1 MNHEY, CDR2 SVGAGI. The V and J ends lost 0 bases and 7 bases respectively, with 10 bases between them. The CDR3 reads CASSYSGVGQPQHF. CDR3 bases: TGTGCCAGCAGTTACTCGGGGGTCGGCCAGCCCCAGCATTTT.

The V call is TRBV2, the J call TRBJ2-1; 13 bases are shared with TRBD2. The CDR3 is 16 amino acids. J lost 4 bases, V lost 9 bases, and 9 bases had no gene match. Germline CDR1 reads SNHLY; CDR2 reads FYNNEI. The CDR3 is CARGIGTSGNYNEQFF. CDR3 coding DNA: TGTGCCAGGGGAATTGGGACTAGCGGGAATTACAATGAGCAGTTCTTC. The whole variable domain, remainder taken from reference TRBV2 and TRBJ2-1, is EPEVTQTPSHQVTQMGQEVILRCVPISNHLYFYWYRQILGQKVEFLVSFYNNEISEKSEIFDDQFSVERPDGSNFTLKIRSTKLEDSAMYFCARGIGTSGNYNEQFFGPGTRLTVL.

The J gene is TRBJ2-5, the V gene TRBV9; 8 bases map to TRBD2. Trimming removed 4 bases from V and 4 bases from J; junction bases left unmatched: 3. In germline, CDR1 is SGDLS, CDR2 YYNGEE. CDR3 size: 13 residues. The CDR3 is CASSTGGRETQYF. The DNA of the CDR3 is TGTGCCAGCAGCACGGGGGGGCGAGAGACCCAGTACTTC.

The rearrangement uses TRBV5-1 and TRBJ2-2; maybe TRBD2 (5 bases). V shed 4 bases and J shed 6 bases, with 7 bases lying between them. Germline CDR1 is SGHRS and CDR2 is YFSETQ. The CDR3 spans 12 residues. The CDR3 protein is CASSLEAGELFF. The CDR3 DNA reads as TGCGCCAGCAGCCTGGAGGCCGGGGAGCTGTTTTTT.